This TCR beta chain was captured in a study of graft-versus-host responses after intestinal transplantation. The data were produced by immunoSEQ multiplex PCR, yet TCRdb's version contains in-frame clones alone and is incomplete. This sample has about 98,000 clones; about 84% occur once, and the top ten carry 1.4%. In its sample, this clone ranks as medium-sized (0.01 to 0.1%). V shed 6 bases and J 0 bases; nucleotides not matched to a gene: 10. The V gene's germline CDR1 is MDHEN and CDR2 SYDVKM. CDR3 length equals 17 residues. This TCR was sampled from a human patient who received an intestinal transplant, so some T cells may come from the graft donor. The J gene is TRBJ2-2, the V gene TRBV28; the match to TRBD1 covers 7 bases. The sequences come from PBMCs, collected 255 days after intestinal transplant. CDR3 in amino acids: CASRTDRAIPNTGELFF. As DNA, the CDR3 is TGTGCCAGCAGGACCGACAGGGCAATACCGAACACCGGGGAGCTGTTTTTT.